This TCR beta chain emerged from a study of OX40 agonist ivuxolimab in advanced cancers. As for the study in general: Of the participants, 40% had some prior anti-PD-1, anti-PD-L1 or anti-CTLA-4 therapy, which was allowed.

Clones were sequenced by immunoSEQ multiplex PCR, and TCRdb holds only the in-frame ones, with some missing. The data contain around 35,000 clones, 84% of them singletons. Germline-derived CDR1 and CDR2 are KGHSH and LQKENI. This CDR3 spans 17 amino acids. V was cut by 3 bases and J by 0 bases, with 17 bases left in between. The gene calls are TRBV18 and TRBJ1-2, with D tentatively TRBD1 (6 bases). Sequencing used CD4+ or CD8+ T cells sorted from blood, obtained in a trial of the OX40 agonist ivuxolimab. The TCR was taken from an adult with an advanced solid tumor such as melanoma, head and neck, liver or kidney cancer. CDR3 nucleotides: TGTGCCAGCTCACCCGTGGGCACAGGGAGAGCTAACTATGGCTACACCTTC. This sequence encodes CASSPVGTGRANYGYTF.